In this sample, the clone carrying this T cell receptor (beta chain) is medium-sized. Antigen unknown. The data were taken from a study of T cell repertoires in ileal Crohn's disease. Study background: Surgery for a complication: stricturing in about 60%, penetrating in roughly 40%. About half received postoperative treatment, around ten with thiopurines and under 20 anti-TNF. Findings of the study overall: Compared with non-smokers, active smokers at surgery showed more clonal expansions.

About 500 nanograms of biopsy DNA per sample underwent TCRB immunosequencing. Measured with immunoSEQ multiplex PCR; TCRdb has only the in-frame clones, and not every one. Here the sample spans over 10,000 clones, around 69% being singletons. Time point given: neoterminal ileum biopsy at postoperative endoscopy, about 6 months after surgery. The V end was cut by 2 bases, the J end by 5 bases, with 12 bases between. The CDR3 is 15 amino acids. Per the germline V gene, CDR1 is MNHNS and CDR2 is SASEGT. This TCR came from an adult with Crohn's disease. The sample was ileal tissue. The V call is TRBV6-1, the J call TRBJ2-2; D not resolved. The CDR3 loop reads CASSERWAVTGELFF. The DNA for the CDR3 is TGTGCCAGCAGTGAAAGGTGGGCAGTGACCGGGGAGCTGTTTTTT.